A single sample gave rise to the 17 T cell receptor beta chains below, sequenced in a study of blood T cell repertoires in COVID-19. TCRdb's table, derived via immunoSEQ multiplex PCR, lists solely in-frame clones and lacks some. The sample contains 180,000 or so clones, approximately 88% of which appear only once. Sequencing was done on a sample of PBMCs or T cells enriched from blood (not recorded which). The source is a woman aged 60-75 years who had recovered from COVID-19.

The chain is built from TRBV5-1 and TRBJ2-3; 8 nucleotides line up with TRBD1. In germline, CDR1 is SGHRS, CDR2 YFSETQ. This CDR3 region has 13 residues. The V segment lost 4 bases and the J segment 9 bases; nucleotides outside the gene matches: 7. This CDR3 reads CASSPMDRETQYF. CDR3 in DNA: TGCGCCAGCAGCCCCATGGACAGGGAGACGCAGTATTTT.

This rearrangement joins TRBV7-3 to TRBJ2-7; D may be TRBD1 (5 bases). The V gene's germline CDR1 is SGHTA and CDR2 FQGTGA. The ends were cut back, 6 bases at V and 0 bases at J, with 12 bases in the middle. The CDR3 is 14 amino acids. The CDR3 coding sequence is TGTGCCAGCAGTCCAGGGTCCCACTCCTACGAGCAGTACTTC. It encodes CASSPGSHSYEQYF.

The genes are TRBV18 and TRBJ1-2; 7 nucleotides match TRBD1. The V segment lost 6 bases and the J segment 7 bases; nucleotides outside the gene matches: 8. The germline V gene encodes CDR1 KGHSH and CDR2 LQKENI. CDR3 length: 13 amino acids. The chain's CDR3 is CASSRTGVAGYTF. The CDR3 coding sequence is TGTGCCAGCTCTCGCACAGGGGTGGCTGGCTACACCTTC.

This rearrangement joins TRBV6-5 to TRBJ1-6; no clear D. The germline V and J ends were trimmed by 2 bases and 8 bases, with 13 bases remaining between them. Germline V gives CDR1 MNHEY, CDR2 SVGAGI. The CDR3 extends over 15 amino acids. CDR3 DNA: TGTGCCAGCAGTTACCCTCGGGTCTCCGATTCACCCCTCCACTTT. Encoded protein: CASSYPRVSDSPLHF.

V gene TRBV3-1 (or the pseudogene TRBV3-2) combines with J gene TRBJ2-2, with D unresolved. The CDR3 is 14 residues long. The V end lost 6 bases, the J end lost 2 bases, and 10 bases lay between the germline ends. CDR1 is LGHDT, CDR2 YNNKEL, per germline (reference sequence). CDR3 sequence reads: CASRTRRNTGELFF. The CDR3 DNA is TGTGCCAGCAGGACTCGACGAAACACCGGGGAGCTGTTTTTT.

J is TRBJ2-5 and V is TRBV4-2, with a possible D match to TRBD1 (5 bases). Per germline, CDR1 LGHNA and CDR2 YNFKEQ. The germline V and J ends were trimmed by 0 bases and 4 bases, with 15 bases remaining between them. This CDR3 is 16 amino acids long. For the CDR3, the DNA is TGTGCCAGCAGCCAAGATGTAGGGGAACTGGGAGAGACCCAGTACTTC. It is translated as CASSQDVGELGETQYF.

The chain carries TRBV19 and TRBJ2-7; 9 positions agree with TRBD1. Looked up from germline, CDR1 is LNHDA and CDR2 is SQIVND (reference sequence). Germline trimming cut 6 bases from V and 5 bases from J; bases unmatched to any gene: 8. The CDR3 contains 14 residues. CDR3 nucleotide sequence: TGTGCCAGTAGCCCGTACAGGGGGCAGGACGAGCAGTACTTC. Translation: CASSPYRGQDEQYF.

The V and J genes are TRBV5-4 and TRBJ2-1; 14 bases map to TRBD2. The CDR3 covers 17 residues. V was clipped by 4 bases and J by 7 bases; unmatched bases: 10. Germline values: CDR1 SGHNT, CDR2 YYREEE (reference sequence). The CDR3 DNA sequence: TGTGCCAGCAGCCCGGGACTAGCGGGAGTTTTTTCGAATGAGCAGTTCTTC. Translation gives CASSPGLAGVFSNEQFF.

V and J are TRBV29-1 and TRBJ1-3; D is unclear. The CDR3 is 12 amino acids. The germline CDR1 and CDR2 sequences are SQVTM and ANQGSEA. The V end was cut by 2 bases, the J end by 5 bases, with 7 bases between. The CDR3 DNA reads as TGCAGCGTTGAACGGGAACGAAACACCATATATTTT. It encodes CSVERERNTIYF.

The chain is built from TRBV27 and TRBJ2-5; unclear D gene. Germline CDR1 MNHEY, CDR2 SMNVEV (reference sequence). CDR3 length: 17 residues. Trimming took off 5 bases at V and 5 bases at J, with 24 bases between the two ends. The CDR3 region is CASSMRPVVASLETQYF. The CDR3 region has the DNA TGTGCCAGCAGTATGAGGCCCGTAGTCGCTTCGTTGGAGACCCAGTACTTC.

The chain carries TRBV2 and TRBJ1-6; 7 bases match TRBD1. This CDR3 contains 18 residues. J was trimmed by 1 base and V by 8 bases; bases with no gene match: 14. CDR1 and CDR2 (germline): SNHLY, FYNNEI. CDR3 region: CASGAPGQTHSYNSPLHF. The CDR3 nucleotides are TGTGCCAGCGGGGCTCCGGGACAGACCCATTCCTATAATTCACCCCTCCACTTT.

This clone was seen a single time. Here the CDR3 DNA reads TGTGCCAGCAGGGGGGCCATTAGTGGCTATGGCTACACCTTC. It is translated as CASRGAISGYGYTF. The gene calls are TRBV2 and TRBJ1-2; D is possibly TRBD1 (6 bases). The ends were cut back, 6 bases at V and 4 bases at J, with 15 bases in the middle. This CDR3 region has 14 residues. Germline V gives CDR1 SNHLY, CDR2 FYNNEI.

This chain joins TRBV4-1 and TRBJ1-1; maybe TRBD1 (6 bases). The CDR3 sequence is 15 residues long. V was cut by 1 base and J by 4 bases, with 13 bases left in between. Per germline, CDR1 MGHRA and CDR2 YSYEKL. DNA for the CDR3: TGCGCCAGCAGCCAAGGCGGGGGGCTCAGCACTGAAGCTTTCTTT. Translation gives CASSQGGGLSTEAFF.

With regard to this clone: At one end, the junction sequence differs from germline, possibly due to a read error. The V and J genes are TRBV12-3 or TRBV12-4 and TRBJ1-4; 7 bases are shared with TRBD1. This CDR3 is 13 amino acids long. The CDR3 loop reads CASNLQGYEKLFF. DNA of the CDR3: TGTGCCAGCAATTTACAGGGGTATGAAAAACTGTTTTTT.

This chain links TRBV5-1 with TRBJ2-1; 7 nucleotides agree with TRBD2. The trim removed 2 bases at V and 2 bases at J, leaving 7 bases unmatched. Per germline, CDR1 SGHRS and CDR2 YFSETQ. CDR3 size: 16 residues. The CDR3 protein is CASSFGLAVTYNEQFF. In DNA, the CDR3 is TGCGCCAGCAGCTTTGGGCTAGCGGTAACCTACAATGAGCAGTTCTTC.

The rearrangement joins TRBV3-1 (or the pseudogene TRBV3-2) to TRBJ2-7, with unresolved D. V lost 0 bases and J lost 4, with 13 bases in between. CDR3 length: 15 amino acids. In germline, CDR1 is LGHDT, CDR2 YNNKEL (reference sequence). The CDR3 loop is CASSQDHKAPYEQYF. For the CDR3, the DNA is TGTGCCAGCAGCCAAGACCATAAAGCCCCTTACGAGCAGTACTTC.

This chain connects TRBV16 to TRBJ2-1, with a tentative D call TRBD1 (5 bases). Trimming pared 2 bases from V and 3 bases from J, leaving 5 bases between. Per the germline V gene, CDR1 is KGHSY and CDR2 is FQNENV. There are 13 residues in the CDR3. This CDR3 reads CASSQDSYNEQFF. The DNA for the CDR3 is TGTGCCAGCAGCCAAGACAGCTACAATGAGCAGTTCTTC.